This TCR beta chain came from a study of early T cells in non-severe SARS-CoV-2 infection. Study-wide background: From unsorted whole blood, bulk RNA was sequenced, and the chains remained unpaired. Study-wide points: Comparison of clonotypes with VDJdb favored anti-spike CD8 responses while missing private and CD4 specificities.

Trimming shortened V by 2 bases and J by 4 bases, and 13 bases separated the two germline ends. This CDR3 has 15 amino acids. Germline V gene lookup returns CDR1 LNHNV and CDR2 YYDKDF (reference sequence). Individual cDNA molecules carried attached unique molecular identifiers. TCRdb independently ran MiXCR on the 5' RACE reads; one entry per CDR3 protein. The data hold around 77,000 distinct CDR3 sequences, with 5% observed a single time. At least ten counts were recorded for this clonotype. Its specificity is not known. Sequences were derived from whole blood, sampled at baseline. The chain joins TRBV15 to TRBJ2-3; possibly TRBD1 for D (5 bases). The clonotype originates from an adult who was a healthcare worker with PCR-confirmed SARS-CoV-2 infection or an uninfected control (not recorded which). CDR3: CATSRPSWGADTQYF. The DNA of the CDR3 is TGTGCCACCAGCAGACCTTCTTGGGGCGCAGATACGCAGTATTTT.